This entry lists 29 T cell receptor beta chains sequenced from one sample in a study of T cells in tuberculosis. Sequenced by immunoSEQ multiplex PCR; TCRdb stores in-frame clones only, minus some. This table holds roughly 35,000 clones, 90% to 95% found once. Input material: PBMCs. The origin of the receptors is a donor aged 5-35 years with latent tuberculosis or without tuberculosis infection. Some clones in this sample may be carry-over from other donors' samples.

The rearrangement links TRBV29-1 to TRBJ2-2; TRBD1 aligns across 10 bases. The J segment lost 4 bases and the V segment lost 7 bases, leaving 6 bases of the junction unmatched. Germline CDR1 is SQVTM and CDR2 is ANQGSEA. This CDR3 comprises 14 residues. Here the CDR3 reads CSGQDRGLTGELFF. The CDR3, as DNA: TGCAGCGGCCAAGACAGGGGGCTCACCGGGGAGCTGTTTTTT.

The V and J genes are TRBV6-1 and TRBJ1-4; perhaps TRBD1 as D (5 bases). The CDR3 spans 13 residues. CDR1 is MNHNS and CDR2 is SASEGT in the germline V gene. Trimming cost V 5 bases and J 8 bases, with 12 bases left between them. For the CDR3, the DNA is TGTGCCAGCAGTTCCCTGGGGGGGGAAAAACTGTTTTTT. Protein product: CASSSLGGEKLFF.

DNA for the CDR3: TGTGCCAGCAGCTCCCTTTGGGGTGTGACAGTTATCACCGGGGAGCTGTTTTTT. Amino acids: CASSSLWGVTVITGELFF. The chain uses TRBV5-6 and TRBJ2-2, with D perhaps matching TRBD1 (5 bases). Trimming took 3 bases from V and 4 from J, leaving 22 bases between them. The germline V gene has CDR1 SGHDT and CDR2 YYEEEE. The CDR3 is made up of 18 amino acids.

The chain recombines TRBV7-2 with TRBJ1-5; TRBD1 is a possible D gene (6 bases). The CDR3 length is 14 residues. Germline V gene data show CDR1 as SGHTA and CDR2 as FQGNSA. V lost 5 bases, J lost 5 bases, and 13 bases lay in between. The CDR3 protein is CASSRTDRYQPQHF. In DNA, the CDR3 is TGTGCCAGCAGCCGGACCGACAGGTATCAGCCCCAGCATTTT.

J is TRBJ1-4 and V is TRBV7-6, with D unclear. V shed 6 bases and J shed 8 bases, with 16 bases lying between them. The CDR3 spans 14 residues. Germline loops: CDR1 SGHVS, CDR2 FNYEAQ. The CDR3 sequence is CASSSGPRGEKLFF. CDR3 bases: TGTGCCAGCAGTTCCGGACCCCGCGGGGAAAAACTGTTTTTT. The variable domain in full, completed from reference TRBV7-6 and TRBJ1-4, reads GAGVSQSPRYKVTKRGQDVALRCDPISGHVSLYWYRQALGQGPEFLTYFNYEAQQDKSGLPNDRFSAERPEGSISTLTIQRTEQRDSAMYRCASSSGPRGEKLFFGSGTQLSVL.

The chain joins TRBV13 to TRBJ2-3, with TRBD2 matching 8 bases. The CDR3 is 18 residues long. The V segment lost 1 base and the J segment 0 bases; nucleotides outside the gene matches: 9. Germline CDR1 PRHDT, CDR2 FYEKMQ (reference sequence). CDR3 in amino acids: CASSLVLTSGASTDTQYF. CDR3 sequence (DNA): TGTGCCAGCAGCTTAGTCCTAACTAGCGGAGCTAGCACAGATACGCAGTATTTT.

The chain recombines TRBV27 with TRBJ1-2; 11 positions agree with TRBD1. The trim removed 7 bases at V and 4 bases at J, leaving 11 bases unmatched. There are 16 residues in the CDR3. Germline loops: CDR1 MNHEY, CDR2 SMNVEV (reference sequence). CDR3 DNA sequence: TGTGCCAGCAATACGGACAGGGGGCCCAATCGCTATGGCTACACCTTC. Translated: CASNTDRGPNRYGYTF.

J is TRBJ1-4 and V is TRBV28; 7 nucleotides align to TRBD1. This CDR3 has 14 residues. Germline trimming cut 6 bases from V and 6 bases from J; bases unmatched to any gene: 7. Looked up from germline, CDR1 is MDHEN and CDR2 is SYDVKM. The CDR3 DNA reads as TGTGCCAGCAGACTAGGGGGCGCGTATGAAAAACTGTTTTTT. Encoded protein: CASRLGGAYEKLFF.

This sequence joins TRBV2 and TRBJ2-2, with D unresolved. This CDR3 is built from 14 residues. CDR1 is SNHLY and CDR2 is FYNNEI in the germline V gene. The V end lost 3 bases, the J end lost 0 bases, and 5 bases lay between the germline ends. The CDR3, as DNA: TGTGCCAGCAGTGACATTTCGAACACCGGGGAGCTGTTTTTT. Translated: CASSDISNTGELFF.

V is TRBV18 and J is TRBJ2-5; 7 nucleotides match TRBD1. The V gene end was trimmed by 6 bases and the J gene end by 0 bases; junction bases not matched to a gene: 7. Germline CDR1 reads KGHSH; CDR2 reads LQKENI. The CDR3 is 15 amino acids. CDR3 in DNA: TGTGCCAGCTCTCAGCAGCAGGGGGACCAAGAGACCCAGTACTTC. Translation: CASSQQQGDQETQYF.

The chain combines TRBV5-4 with TRBJ2-4; 12 bases match TRBD2. From germline, CDR1 is SGHNT and CDR2 YYREEE (reference sequence). The CDR3 consists of 15 residues. Germline trimming cut 8 bases from V and 5 bases from J; bases unmatched to any gene: 8. The CDR3 DNA sequence: TGTGCCAGTAGCGCAAGACTAGCGGGGGAAAACATTCAGTACTTC. Protein sequence: CASSARLAGENIQYF.

V gene TRBV25-1 combines with J gene TRBJ1-1; D unclear. Germline values: CDR1 MGHDK, CDR2 SYGVNS. This CDR3 spans 11 amino acids. Trimming shortened V by 8 bases and J by 4 bases, and 8 bases separated the two germline ends. The CDR3 loop is CASGHRTEAFF. The CDR3 DNA follows: TGTGCCAGCGGGCATCGCACTGAAGCTTTCTTT.

This rearrangement joins TRBV9 to TRBJ1-3; D ambiguous. Trimming removed 0 bases from V and 4 bases from J, with 11 bases in between. CDR3 length: 15 residues. The germline CDR1 and CDR2 sequences are SGDLS and YYNGEE. The CDR3, as DNA: TGTGCCAGCAGCGTAGCTTCCCGGGAAGGAAACACCATATATTTT. It encodes CASSVASREGNTIYF.

The J gene is TRBJ1-2, the V gene TRBV5-1; no firm D call. V lost 0 bases to trimming and J lost 7 bases, with 16 bases between them. Germline V CDR1 and CDR2: SGHRS, YFSETQ. The CDR3 is 15 amino acids. The CDR3: CASSLGDGDSVGYTF. CDR3 bases: TGCGCCAGCAGCTTGGGTGACGGAGACTCGGTTGGCTACACCTTC.

The chain is built from TRBV5-5 and TRBJ1-5; D gene ambiguous. Germline lookup yields CDR1 SGHKS and CDR2 YYEKEE (reference sequence). With 0 bases removed from V and 3 bases from J, the gap between germline ends came to 7 bases. The CDR3 loop spans 14 amino acids. CDR3 amino acids: CASSLVLDNQPQHF. CDR3 nucleotide sequence: TGTGCCAGCAGCTTGGTACTAGACAATCAGCCCCAGCATTTT.

The rearrangement links TRBV19 to TRBJ2-2; no reliable D call. Germline V lookup: CDR1 LNHDA, CDR2 SQIVND (reference sequence). The V end was cut by 7 bases, the J end by 2 bases, with 8 bases between. This CDR3 region has 13 residues. The CDR3 sequence: CASMVRNTGELFF. CDR3 nucleotide sequence: TGTGCCAGTATGGTTAGAAACACCGGGGAGCTGTTTTTT.

The chain combines TRBV7-3 with TRBJ1-1, with D possibly matching TRBD1 (5 bases). Germline V CDR1 and CDR2: SGHTA, FQGTGA. The CDR3 has 15 amino acids. V lost 1 base to trimming and J lost 4 bases, with 13 bases between them. CDR3 amino acids: CASSLNGGARTEAFF. CDR3 nucleotide sequence: TGTGCCAGCAGCTTAAACGGCGGGGCCCGCACTGAAGCTTTCTTT.

This clone was counted a single time. V and J are TRBV4-3 and TRBJ1-2; possibly TRBD1 for D (5 bases). This CDR3 comprises 17 residues. The V end lost 0 bases, the J end lost 2 bases, and 16 bases lay between the germline ends. CDR1 LGHNA and CDR2 YSLEER come from the germline V gene. DNA of the CDR3: TGCGCCAGCAGCCAAGAAGGGTTCCAGGGATACAACTATGGCTACACCTTC. Translation: CASSQEGFQGYNYGYTF.

For the CDR3, the DNA is TGTGCCAGGGTCGGGAGAGACAGGGTTATGAACACTGAAGCTTTCTTT. It specifies CARVGRDRVMNTEAFF. The V gene is TRBV2, the J gene TRBJ1-1, with 7 bases matching TRBD1. Looked up from germline, CDR1 is SNHLY and CDR2 is FYNNEI. The CDR3 consists of 16 residues. Losses at the gene ends were 9 bases for V and 0 bases for J; bases not matched to a gene: 13.

This clone has just one count. The chain employs TRBV9 and TRBJ1-2; 7 bases are a match to TRBD1. The CDR3 is 14 amino acids. V gave up 0 bases and J gave up 5 bases; unmatched junction bases: 4. Germline V gives CDR1 SGDLS, CDR2 YYNGEE. The CDR3 loop reads CASSVDGTAYGYTF. CDR3 nucleotide sequence: TGTGCCAGCAGCGTAGACGGGACAGCATATGGCTACACCTTC.

The V and J genes are TRBV19 and TRBJ1-2, with D perhaps TRBD1 (5 bases). There are 14 residues in the CDR3. V was clipped by 5 bases and J by 4 bases, with 14 bases between them. Per the germline V gene, CDR1 is LNHDA and CDR2 is SQIVND (reference sequence). CDR3 region: CASSSLQARYGYTF. The CDR3 DNA reads as TGTGCCAGTAGTTCTCTACAGGCCCGCTATGGCTACACCTTC.

The chain is built from TRBV30 and TRBJ2-2; D not resolved. Trimming stripped 4 bases from V and 2 bases from J, with 8 bases between. Germline V gene sequence: CDR1 GTSNPN, CDR2 SVGIG (reference sequence). This CDR3 spans 13 amino acids. The CDR3 DNA sequence: TGTGCCTGGAACTTTCCCAACACCGGGGAGCTGTTTTTT. Translated: CAWNFPNTGELFF. Full variable domain (remainder filled in from reference TRBV30 and TRBJ2-2): SQTIHQWPATLVQPVGSPLSLECTVEGTSNPNLYWYRQAAGRGLQLLFYSVGIGQISSEVPQNLSASRPQDRQFILSSKKLLLSDSGFYLCAWNFPNTGELFFGEGSRLTVL.

As DNA, the CDR3 is TGTGCCAGTAGCCCAGGGACAGTCTCTGGAAACACCATATATTTT. Its protein product is CASSPGTVSGNTIYF. The chain is built from TRBV19 and TRBJ1-3; 7 bases agree with TRBD1. Per the germline V gene, CDR1 is LNHDA and CDR2 is SQIVND (reference sequence). This CDR3 comprises 15 residues. Losses at the gene ends were 6 bases for V and 0 bases for J; bases not matched to a gene: 5.

The rearrangement joins TRBV6-5 to TRBJ1-1; the match to TRBD1 covers 8 bases. Germline V gene sequence: CDR1 MNHEY, CDR2 SVGAGI. This CDR3 is built from 13 residues. Germline trimming cut 6 bases from V and 3 bases from J; bases unmatched to any gene: 3. CDR3 sequence: CASSPDRDTEAFF. CDR3 nucleotide sequence: TGTGCCAGCAGCCCGGACAGGGACACTGAAGCTTTCTTT.

The gene calls are TRBV7-9 and TRBJ1-4; possible D gene TRBD1, 6 bases. Germline lookup yields CDR1 SEHNR and CDR2 FQNEAQ (reference sequence). The CDR3 length is 19 residues. V was cut by 4 bases and J by 0 bases, with 21 bases left in between. In DNA, the CDR3 is TGTGCCAGCAGCTCATCATACGGACAGCTTATTGCAACTAATGAAAAACTGTTTTTT. It translates to CASSSSYGQLIATNEKLFF.

This chain uses TRBV4-1 with TRBJ2-7; D not resolved. V lost 3 bases and J 0 bases, leaving 15 bases between the germline ends. Per the germline V gene, CDR1 is MGHRA and CDR2 is YSYEKL. The CDR3 length is 16 residues. The chain's CDR3 is CASSQALSVSSYEQYF. As DNA, the CDR3 is TGCGCCAGCAGCCAGGCCCTGTCCGTAAGCTCCTACGAGCAGTACTTC.

The genes are TRBV29-1 and TRBJ1-1, with 9 bases aligning to TRBD1. Per the germline V gene, CDR1 is SQVTM and CDR2 is ANQGSEA. J was trimmed by 6 bases and V by 4 bases; bases with no gene match: 9. This CDR3 contains 14 residues. Here the CDR3 DNA reads TGCAGCGTTGTCCAGGACAGGGGCTCATCTGAAGCTTTCTTT. Its translation: CSVVQDRGSSEAFF.

The chain links TRBV18 to TRBJ2-7, with D perhaps TRBD1 (5 bases). Germline CDR1 is KGHSH and CDR2 is LQKENI. The CDR3 is made up of 16 amino acids. Trimming pared 3 bases from V and 3 bases from J, leaving 18 bases between. The CDR3 loop is CASSPLPDSYLYEQYF. The DNA of the CDR3 is TGTGCCAGCTCACCTCTCCCCGACAGTTACCTCTACGAGCAGTACTTC. The full variable domain, rest sourced from reference TRBV18 and TRBJ2-7, is NAGVMQNPRHLVRRRGQEARLRCSPMKGHSHVYWYRQLPEEGLKFMVYLQKENIIDESGMPKERFSAEFPKEGPSILRIQQVVRGDSAAYFCASSPLPDSYLYEQYFGPGTRLTVT.

A single count supports this clone. The V gene is TRBV27, the J gene TRBJ1-1; possible D gene TRBD1, 5 bases. CDR1 and CDR2 from the germline V gene are MNHEY and SMNVEV (reference sequence). The CDR3 sequence is 13 residues long. V dropped 3 bases and J dropped 1 base, with 6 bases sitting between them. The CDR3 spells CASSFTGNTEAFF. CDR3 DNA: TGTGCCAGCAGTTTTACAGGGAACACTGAAGCTTTCTTT.